Sequencing of this T cell receptor beta chain was carried out in a study of blood T cell repertoires in COVID-19. At the level of the study: T cells, B-cell-depleted T cells, or PBMCs provided the cDNA or gDNA that served as material.

Trimming shortened V by 6 bases and J by 4 bases, and 9 bases separated the two germline ends. Germline V gene sequence: CDR1 MNHEY, CDR2 SVGEGT. The CDR3 runs to 12 residues. Profiling relied on immunoSEQ multiplex PCR, and the TCRdb table lists in-frame clones only, not all of them. The data show 360,000 or so clones, roughly 87% seen once. Participant age was roughly 18 to 90 years, and participants resided in around 24 US areas. All recovered Cohort 3 donors got two negative PCRs, got clearance, or saw symptom resolution. This clonotype was obtained from a woman aged 45-65 years who had recovered from COVID-19. V is TRBV6-2 or TRBV6-3 and J is TRBJ1-2; no clear D. The sequenced sample was PBMCs or T cells enriched from blood (not recorded which). CDR3 region: CASSTPPYGYTF. The CDR3 DNA follows: TGTGCCAGCAGCACTCCCCCCTATGGCTACACCTTC.